This entry lists 6 T cell receptor beta chains sequenced from one sample in a study of Graves' ophthalmopathy and Graves' hyperthyroidism. For repertoire sequencing, the TCR beta CDR3 regions were amplified from RNA transcripts. First-round RT-PCR employed HTBI primers, with a second-round multiplex PCR after it. TCRdb processed the multiplex PCR reads anew with MiXCR; each CDR3 protein has one entry. The sample carries approximately 540,000 distinct CDR3 sequences, about two fifths recorded once. The sample consisted of peripheral blood or thyroid tissue (not recorded which). The receptor set was obtained from an adult man with Graves' hyperthyroidism.

The rearrangement joins TRBV28 to TRBJ1-5; D call uncertain. Germline V gene sequence: CDR1 MDHEN, CDR2 SYDVKM. The V and J ends lost 2 bases and 0 bases respectively, with 11 bases between them. The CDR3 consists of 16 residues. The CDR3 DNA reads as TGTGCCAGCAGTTTAGGGTCTAGGACTAGCAATCAGCCCCAGCATTTT. This sequence encodes CASSLGSRTSNQPQHF.

Comment on this clonotype: Just one base apart from a much larger clone, this may be a read error. The chain uses TRBV27 and TRBJ1-2; possible D gene TRBD1, 6 bases. The CDR3 runs to 13 residues. V lost 6 bases and J 8 bases, leaving 16 bases between the germline ends. Looked up from germline, CDR1 is MNHEY and CDR2 is SMNVEV (reference sequence). CDR3 sequence: CASSRDKGRGYTF. DNA of the CDR3: TGTGCCAGCAGCCGGGACAAGGGGCGAGGCTACACCTTC.

This clonotype came up many times. The chain uses TRBV5-6 and TRBJ2-7; D assignment may be TRBD1 or TRBD2 (5 bases each). The CDR3 loop spans 14 amino acids. Germline CDR1 reads SGHDT; CDR2 reads YYEEEE. V was cut by 1 base and J by 0 bases, with 8 bases left in between. CDR3 DNA sequence: TGTGCCAGCAGCTTGTGGGACCTCTCCTACGAGCAGTACTTC. As protein: CASSLWDLSYEQYF.

This clonotype was counted at least ten times. V is TRBV20-1 and J is TRBJ2-5; the D is unclear. Looked up from germline, CDR1 is DFQATT and CDR2 is SNEGSKA (reference sequence). The CDR3 has 13 residues. V was clipped by 4 bases and J by 5 bases, with 14 bases between them. The CDR3 nucleotides are TGCAGTGCTATTCCGACGCTGTGGGAGACCCAGTACTTC. Its protein is CSAIPTLWETQYF.

This rearrangement joins TRBV4-1 to TRBJ2-7; TRBD2 might be the D (6 bases). V was cut by 0 bases and J by 3 bases, with 9 bases left in between. Germline assignment: CDR1 MGHRA and CDR2 YSYEKL. This CDR3 spans 14 amino acids. The CDR3: CASSQDRDFYEQYF. The CDR3 coding sequence is TGCGCCAGCAGCCAAGATCGGGACTTCTACGAGCAGTACTTC.

This clonotype has ten or more counts. The chain employs TRBV2 and TRBJ1-2; D remains unclear. This CDR3 is built from 15 residues. The V end lost 7 bases, the J end lost 4 bases, and 19 bases lay between the germline ends. Looked up from germline, CDR1 is SNHLY and CDR2 is FYNNEI. CDR3 region: CASILREFSFYGYTF. CDR3 DNA: TGTGCCAGCATTCTACGGGAGTTCTCTTTCTATGGCTACACCTTC.